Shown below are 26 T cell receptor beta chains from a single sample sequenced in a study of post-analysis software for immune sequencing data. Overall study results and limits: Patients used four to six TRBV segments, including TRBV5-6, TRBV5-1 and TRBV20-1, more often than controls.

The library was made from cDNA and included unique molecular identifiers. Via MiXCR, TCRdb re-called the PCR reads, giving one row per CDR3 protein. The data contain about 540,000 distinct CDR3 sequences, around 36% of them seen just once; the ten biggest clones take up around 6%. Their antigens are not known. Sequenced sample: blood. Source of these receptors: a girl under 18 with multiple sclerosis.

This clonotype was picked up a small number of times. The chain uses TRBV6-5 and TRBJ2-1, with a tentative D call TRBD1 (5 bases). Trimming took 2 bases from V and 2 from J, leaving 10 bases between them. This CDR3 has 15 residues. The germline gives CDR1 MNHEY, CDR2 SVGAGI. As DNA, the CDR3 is TGTGCCAGCAGTTACGAGCAGGGAACCTACAATGAGCAGTTCTTC. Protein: CASSYEQGTYNEQFF.

The CDR3 nucleotides read TGTGCCAGCAGCCAAGAACCGGGGGGCACAGATACGCAGTATTTT. Protein product: CASSQEPGGTDTQYF. The rearrangement links TRBV3-1 to TRBJ2-3; possible D gene TRBD2, 6 bases. Germline V gives CDR1 LGHDT, CDR2 YNNKEL (reference sequence). V lost 0 bases and J 1 base, leaving 8 bases between the germline ends. The CDR3 length is 15 residues.

CDR3 sequence: CSVETELCEPDNYEQYF. The CDR3 DNA follows: TGCAGCGTTGAAACCGAACTGTGCGAGCCGGACAACTACGAGCAGTACTTC. The chain is built from TRBV29-1 and TRBJ2-7; D is perhaps TRBD1 (5 bases). The V end was cut by 2 bases, the J end by 3 bases, with 23 bases between. There are 17 residues in the CDR3. Germline V gene sequence: CDR1 SQVTM, CDR2 ANQGSEA.

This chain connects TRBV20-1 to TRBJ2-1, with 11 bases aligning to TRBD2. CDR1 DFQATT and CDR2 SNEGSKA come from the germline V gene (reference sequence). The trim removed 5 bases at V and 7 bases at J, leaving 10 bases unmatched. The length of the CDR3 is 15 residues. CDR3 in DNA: TGCAGTGCTTTTGGCCCGGGACTAGCGGAGAATGAGCAGTTCTTC. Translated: CSAFGPGLAENEQFF.

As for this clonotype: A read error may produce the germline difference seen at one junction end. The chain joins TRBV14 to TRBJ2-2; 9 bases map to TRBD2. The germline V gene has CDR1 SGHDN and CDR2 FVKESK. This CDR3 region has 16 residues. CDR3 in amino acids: CVSSQVAGVTTGELFF. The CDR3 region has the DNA TGTGTCAGCAGCCAAGTAGCGGGGGTTACCACCGGGGAGCTGTTTTTT.

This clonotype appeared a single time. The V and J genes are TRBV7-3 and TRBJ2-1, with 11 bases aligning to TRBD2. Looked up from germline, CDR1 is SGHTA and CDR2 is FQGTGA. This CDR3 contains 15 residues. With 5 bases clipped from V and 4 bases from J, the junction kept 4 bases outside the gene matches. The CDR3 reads CASSDSGGEYNEQFF. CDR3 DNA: TGTGCCAGCAGCGATAGCGGGGGGGAGTACAATGAGCAGTTCTTC.

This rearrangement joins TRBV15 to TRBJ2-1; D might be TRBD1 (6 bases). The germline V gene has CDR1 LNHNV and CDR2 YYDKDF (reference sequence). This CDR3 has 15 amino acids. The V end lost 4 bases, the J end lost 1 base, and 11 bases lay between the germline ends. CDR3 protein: CATSIDRFSYNEQFF. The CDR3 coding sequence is TGTGCCACCAGCATCGACAGGTTTTCCTACAATGAGCAGTTCTTC.

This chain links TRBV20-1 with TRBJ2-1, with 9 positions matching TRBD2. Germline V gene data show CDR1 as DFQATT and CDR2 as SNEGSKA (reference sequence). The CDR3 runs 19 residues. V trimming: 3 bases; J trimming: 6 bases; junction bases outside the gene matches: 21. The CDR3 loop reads CSARRLLHISGGPVNEQFF. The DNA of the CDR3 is TGCAGTGCTAGGCGCCTCCTTCACATTAGCGGGGGACCAGTCAATGAGCAGTTCTTC.

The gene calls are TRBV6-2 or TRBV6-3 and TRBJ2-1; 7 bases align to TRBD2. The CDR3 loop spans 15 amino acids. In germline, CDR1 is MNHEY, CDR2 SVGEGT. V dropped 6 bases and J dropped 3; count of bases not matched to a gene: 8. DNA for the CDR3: TGTGCCAGCAGATATGAGCGGGGAAACTACAATGAGCAGTTCTTC. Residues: CASRYERGNYNEQFF.

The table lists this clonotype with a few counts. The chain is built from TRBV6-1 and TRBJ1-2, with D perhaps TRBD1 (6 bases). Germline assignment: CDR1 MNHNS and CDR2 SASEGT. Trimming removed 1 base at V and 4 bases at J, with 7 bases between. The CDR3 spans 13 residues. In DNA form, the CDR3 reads TGTGCCAGCAGTGAAGACAGGGTCTATGGCTACACCTTC. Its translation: CASSEDRVYGYTF.

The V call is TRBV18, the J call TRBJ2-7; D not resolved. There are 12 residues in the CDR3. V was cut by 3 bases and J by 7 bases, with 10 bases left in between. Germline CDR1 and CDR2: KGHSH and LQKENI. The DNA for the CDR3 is TGTGCCAGCTCACCGACCACACAGGAGCAGTACTTC. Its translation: CASSPTTQEQYF.

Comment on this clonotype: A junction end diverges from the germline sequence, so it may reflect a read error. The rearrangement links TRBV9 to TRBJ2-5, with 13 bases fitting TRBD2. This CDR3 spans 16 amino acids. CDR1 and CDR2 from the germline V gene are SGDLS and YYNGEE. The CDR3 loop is CVSSVGLAGAGETQYF. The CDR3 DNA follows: TGTGTCAGCAGCGTAGGACTAGCGGGGGCAGGAGAGACCCAGTACTTC. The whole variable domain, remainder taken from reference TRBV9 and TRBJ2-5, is DSGVTQTPKHLITATGQRVTLRCSPRSGDLSVYWYQQSLDQGLQFLIQYYNGEERAKGNILERFSAQQFPDLHSELNLSSLELGDSALYFCVSSVGLAGAGETQYFGPGTRLLVL.

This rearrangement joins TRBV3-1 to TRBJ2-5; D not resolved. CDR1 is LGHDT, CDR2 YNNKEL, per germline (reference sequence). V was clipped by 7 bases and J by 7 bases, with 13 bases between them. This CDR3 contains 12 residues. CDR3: CASNRSIWTQYF. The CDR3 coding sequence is TGTGCCAGCAACCGATCAATCTGGACCCAGTACTTC.

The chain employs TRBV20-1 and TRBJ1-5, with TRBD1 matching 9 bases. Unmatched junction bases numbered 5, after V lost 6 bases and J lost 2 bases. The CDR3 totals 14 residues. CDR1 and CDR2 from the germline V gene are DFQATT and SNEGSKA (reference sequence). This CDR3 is CSAQTGGGNQPQHF. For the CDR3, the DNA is TGCAGTGCCCAGACAGGGGGTGGCAATCAGCCCCAGCATTTT.

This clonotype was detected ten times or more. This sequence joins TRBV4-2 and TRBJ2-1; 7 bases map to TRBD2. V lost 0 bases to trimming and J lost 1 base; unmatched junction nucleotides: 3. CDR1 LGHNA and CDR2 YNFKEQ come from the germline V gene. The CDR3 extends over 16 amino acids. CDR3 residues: CASSQDYGGSYNEQFF. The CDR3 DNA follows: TGTGCCAGCAGCCAAGATTACGGGGGGTCCTACAATGAGCAGTTCTTC.

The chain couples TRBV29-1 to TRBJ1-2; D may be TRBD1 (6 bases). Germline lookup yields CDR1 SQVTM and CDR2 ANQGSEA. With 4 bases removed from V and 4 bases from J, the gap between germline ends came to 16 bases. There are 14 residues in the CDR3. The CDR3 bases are TGCAGCGTTGCGGGCAGGGGAGGCCGCTATGGCTACACCTTC. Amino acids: CSVAGRGGRYGYTF.

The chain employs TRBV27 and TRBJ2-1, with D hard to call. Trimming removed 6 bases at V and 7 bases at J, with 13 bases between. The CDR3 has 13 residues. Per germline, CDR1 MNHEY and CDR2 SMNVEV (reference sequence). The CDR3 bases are TGTGCCAGCAGCTCCACCGCCCCGAATGAGCAGTTCTTC. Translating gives CASSSTAPNEQFF.

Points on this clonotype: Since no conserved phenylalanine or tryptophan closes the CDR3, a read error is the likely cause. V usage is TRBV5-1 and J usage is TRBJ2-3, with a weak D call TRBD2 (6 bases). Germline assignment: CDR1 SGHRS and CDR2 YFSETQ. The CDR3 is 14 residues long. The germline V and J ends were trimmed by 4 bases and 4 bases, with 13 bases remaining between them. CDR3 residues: CASSTGLLADTQYV. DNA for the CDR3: TGCGCCAGCAGCACGGGACTGTTAGCAGATACGCAGTATGTT.

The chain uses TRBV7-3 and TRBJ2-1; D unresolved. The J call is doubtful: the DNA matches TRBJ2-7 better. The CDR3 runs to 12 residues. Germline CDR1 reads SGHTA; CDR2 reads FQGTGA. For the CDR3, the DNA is TGTGCCAGCAGCGCCCGTTACAATGAGCAGTACTTC. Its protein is CASSARYNEQYF.

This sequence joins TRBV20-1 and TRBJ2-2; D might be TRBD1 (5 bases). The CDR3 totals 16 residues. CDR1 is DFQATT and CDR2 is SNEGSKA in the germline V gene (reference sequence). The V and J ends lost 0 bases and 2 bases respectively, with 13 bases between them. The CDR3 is CSARELGQENTGELFF. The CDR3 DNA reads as TGCAGTGCTAGAGAGTTAGGACAAGAAAACACCGGGGAGCTGTTTTTT.

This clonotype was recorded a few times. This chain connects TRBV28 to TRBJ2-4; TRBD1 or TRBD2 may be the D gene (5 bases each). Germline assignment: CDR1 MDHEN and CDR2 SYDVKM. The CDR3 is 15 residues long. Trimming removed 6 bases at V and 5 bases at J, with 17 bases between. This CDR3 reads CASRLQPGRQNIQYF. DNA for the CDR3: TGTGCCAGCAGACTACAACCGGGACGTCAAAACATTCAGTACTTC.

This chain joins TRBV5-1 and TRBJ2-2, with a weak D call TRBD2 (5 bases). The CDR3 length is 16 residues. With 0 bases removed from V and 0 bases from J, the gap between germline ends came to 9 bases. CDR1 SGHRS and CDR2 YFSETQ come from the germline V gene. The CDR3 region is CASSLDWGANTGELFF. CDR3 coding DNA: TGCGCCAGCAGCTTGGATTGGGGAGCGAACACCGGGGAGCTGTTTTTT. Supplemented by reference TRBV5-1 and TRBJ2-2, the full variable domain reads KAGVTQTPRYLIKTRGQQVTLSCSPISGHRSVSWYQQTPGQGLQFLFEYFSETQRNKGNFPGRFSGRQFSNSRSEMNVSTLELGDSALYLCASSLDWGANTGELFFGEGSRLTVL.

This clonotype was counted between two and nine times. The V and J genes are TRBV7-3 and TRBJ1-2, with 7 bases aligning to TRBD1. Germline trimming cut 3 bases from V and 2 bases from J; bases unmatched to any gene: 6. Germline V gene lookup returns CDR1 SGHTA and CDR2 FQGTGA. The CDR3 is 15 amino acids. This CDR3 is CASSFGPGGNYGYTF. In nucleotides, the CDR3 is TGTGCCAGCAGCTTCGGCCCAGGGGGGAACTATGGCTACACCTTC.

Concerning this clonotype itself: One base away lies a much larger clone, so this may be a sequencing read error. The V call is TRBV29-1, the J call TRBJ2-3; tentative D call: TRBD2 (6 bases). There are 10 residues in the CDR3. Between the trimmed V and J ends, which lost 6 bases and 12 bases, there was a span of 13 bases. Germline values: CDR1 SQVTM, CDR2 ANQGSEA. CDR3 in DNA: TGCAGCGTAGTACGGGGGAGTCAGTATTTT. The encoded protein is CSVVRGSQYF.

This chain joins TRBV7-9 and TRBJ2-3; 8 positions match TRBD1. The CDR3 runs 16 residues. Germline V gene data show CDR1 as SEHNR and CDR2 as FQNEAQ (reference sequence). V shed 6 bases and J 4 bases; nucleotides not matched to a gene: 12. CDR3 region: CASSFTGGPSPDTQYF. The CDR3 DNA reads TGTGCCAGCAGTTTTACAGGGGGACCCTCACCAGATACGCAGTATTTT. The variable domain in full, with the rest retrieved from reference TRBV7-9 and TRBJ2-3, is DTGVSQNPRHKITKRGQNVTFRCDPISEHNRLYWYRQTLGQGPEFLTYFQNEAQLEKSRLLSDRFSAERPKGSFSTLEIQRTEQGDSAMYLCASSFTGGPSPDTQYFGPGTRLTVL.

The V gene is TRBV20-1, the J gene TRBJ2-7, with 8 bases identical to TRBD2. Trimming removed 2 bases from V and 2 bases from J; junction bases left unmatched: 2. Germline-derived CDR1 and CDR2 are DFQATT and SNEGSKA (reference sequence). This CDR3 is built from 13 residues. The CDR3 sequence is CSARREGTYEQYF. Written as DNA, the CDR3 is TGCAGTGCTAGACGGGAGGGAACCTACGAGCAGTACTTC.